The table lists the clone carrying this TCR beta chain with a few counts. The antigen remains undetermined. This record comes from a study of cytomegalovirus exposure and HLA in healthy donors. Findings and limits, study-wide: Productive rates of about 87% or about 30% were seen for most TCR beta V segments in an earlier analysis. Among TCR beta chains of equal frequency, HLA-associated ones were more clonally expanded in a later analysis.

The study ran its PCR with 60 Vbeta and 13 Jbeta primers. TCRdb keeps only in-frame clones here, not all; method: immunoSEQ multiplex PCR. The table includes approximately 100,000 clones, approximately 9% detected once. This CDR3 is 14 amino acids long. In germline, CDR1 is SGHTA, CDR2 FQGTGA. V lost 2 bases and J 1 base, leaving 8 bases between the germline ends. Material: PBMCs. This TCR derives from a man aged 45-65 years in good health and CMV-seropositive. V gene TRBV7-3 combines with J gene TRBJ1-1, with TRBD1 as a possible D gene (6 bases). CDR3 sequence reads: CASSLGGANTEAFF. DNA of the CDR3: TGTGCCAGCAGCTTAGGGGGGGCGAACACTGAAGCTTTCTTT.